This paragraph covers one T cell receptor (beta chain) sequence. Its antigen is unknown. The sample holds no much larger clone one base away, and base qualities are not on file. Around 2 micrograms of genomic DNA were extracted from cryopreserved PBMCs for TCR beta library preparation. High-throughput TCR beta sequencing was performed on longitudinal blood samples from CLL patients receiving ibrutinib monotherapy. The patients took part in an open-label, single-center phase 2 trial of ibrutinib monotherapy. The data were taken from a study of cytotoxic CD8 clonotypes in ibrutinib-treated CLL (dated by TCRdb to the early 2020s). Describing the broader study: The cohort was composed of about 10 relapsed/refractory and about 15 treatment-naive patients; IGHV unmutated status was identified in 17 patients. Of the 86 people in the trial, about 27 had longitudinal samples available. Cryopreserved peripheral blood mononuclear cells were collected at three points: before therapy, at response, and at either sustained remission or disease progression. Patients were still on ibrutinib when every remission and progressive disease sample was collected. On average, each sample yielded some 250,000 productive templates and over 90,000 productive rearrangements. Response samples were taken after a median of 12 months on treatment, ranging from roughly 6 to 36 months. Partial responses were observed in roughly 24 patients and complete responses in 2; after a median follow-up of 68 months, remission was maintained in around 14 patients and progression was observed in some twelve.

Each clonotype received, on average, 10x coverage in deep resolution sequencing performed on a MiSeq, where the target depth lay between 1 in 1 million and 1 in 200,000 T cells. TCR beta libraries were generated with the immunoSEQ hsTCRB Kit. Per the source publication's procedure: The data were analyzed with ImmunoSEQ Analyzer and ImmunoSEQ Data Assistant, and V, D and J gene assignments followed IMGT definitions. Clonality, which ranges from 0 to 1, was calculated as one minus the normalized Shannon entropy of productive rearrangement frequencies. Public clonotype analysis was restricted to overrepresented clonotypes comprising at least 0.05% of each patient's repertoire. Approximately 13 age-matched healthy donor repertoires from immuneACCESS served as clonality controls. The immuneACCESS repertoire file appears here via TCRdb, limited to in-frame rearrangements. These files lack a portion of the clones; in checked studies, under half of the deficit traces to unresolved V genes, and the cause of the others is not known. That table is the source of V, J and clone size, and D and trimming were worked out from the DNA. Recorded for this sample are roughly 330,000 clones; roughly 67% of them occurred a single time. Roughly 6.3% of the sample is in the top ten clones.

What the study reported, not specific to this receptor: An increase in clonality was observed at ibrutinib response, with clonality remaining stable during sustained remission and falling back toward baseline at progression. Public clonotypes were rare and either contracted or stayed stable during treatment, and the rise in clonality at ibrutinib response reflected the expansion of private clonotypes. Sampling times were not matched between sustained-remission and progressing patients, and lymph node repertoires were not studied. Baseline clonality was found to be higher than that of age-matched healthy donors and was strongly correlated with circulating CD8+ T-cell counts.

The CDR3, cysteine through phenylalanine, is 12 amino acids long. Left in the record is the CDR3 DNA by itself, 36 bases read in frame from the first base. Trimming at the junction amounts to 3 bases on V and 6 bases on J, and the germline ends lie 9 bases apart. The germline V gene supplies CDR1 MNHEY and CDR2 SVGAGI. Here the sequenced sample was PBMCs, taken after 36 months of ibrutinib treatment. The chain couples TRBV6-5 to TRBJ2-7; no D segment can be confidently identified. The clonotype originates from a human donor with chronic lymphocytic leukemia. In nucleotide form, the sequence is TGTGCCAGCAGTTATGACTTGGGCGAGCAGTACTTC. The encoded protein is CASSYDLGEQYF.